The source of this T cell receptor (beta chain) is a study of blood T cell repertoires in COVID-19. Study context: The United States, Italy and Spain were the sources of the acute and convalescent COVID-19 samples. The analysed material was cDNA or gDNA that came from T cells, B-cell-depleted T cells, or PBMCs.

Study processing details: Amplification of reference gene primers provided the estimated nucleated cell counts. Assay used: immunoSEQ multiplex PCR; TCRdb lists only in-frame clones, some missing. Clonal size and the V and J genes are those of that table, whereas D and trimming came from the DNA. The repertoire consists of about 280,000 clones, with roughly 86% occurring once and the leading ten covering 2.1%. Germline CDR1 reads SGHAT; CDR2 reads FQNNGV. Trimming cost V 1 base and J 5 bases, with 8 bases left between them. This CDR3 has 14 amino acids. Specimen: peripheral blood. This TCR was recovered from a woman aged 25 to 39 who had recovered from COVID-19. The genes are TRBV11-2 and TRBJ1-4; D unresolved. CDR3 sequence (DNA): TGTGCCAGCAGCTTAGCGGGAGTAAATGAAAAACTGTTTTTT. It is translated as CASSLAGVNEKLFF.